This TCR beta chain was identified during a study of T cell repertoires in cytomegalovirus infection. Study-level background: CMV epitopes used comprised recently identified HLA-C-restricted ones and well-studied HLA-B-restricted ones. Public TCR beta signatures marked donors with CMV infection and the matching HLA. Study-level results: Summed frequency of shared TCR beta families picked out CMV carriers who also had the relevant HLA.

This CDR3 contains 14 residues. Germline assignment: CDR1 LGHNA and CDR2 YSLEER. The V end lost 3 bases, the J end lost 0 bases, and 8 bases lay between the germline ends. TCRdb re-called the reads through MiXCR, storing one row per CDR3 protein. The repertoire includes approximately 1,000,000 distinct CDR3 sequences, around 32% of them detected once, and 13% sits in the top ten. About this clonotype itself: Its antigen is currently unknown.

This specimen was cultured CD8+ T cells from PBMCs, taken from culture after CMV antigen stimulation. V and J are TRBV4-3 and TRBJ1-1; no clear D gene. The sequence derives from a human donor in good health (CMV status not recorded). Some clones in this sample may be carry-over from other donors' samples. The CDR3 is CASSHPRVNTEAFF. Written as DNA, the CDR3 is TGCGCCAGCAGCCACCCAAGGGTGAACACTGAAGCTTTCTTT.